These T cell receptor beta chains were read from a single sample in a study of beta chain features in type 1 diabetes. Some clones are missing from TCRdb's copy, which holds only in-frame ones; the method was immunoSEQ multiplex PCR. The top ten clones hold less than 0.035% of a sample with roughly 230,000 clones, over 8.5% of them seen once. The sequencing sample was made of naive CD4+ T cells from blood. The receptors originated from a woman in her late teens or twenties in good health. CDR3s include the opening cysteine and the closing phenylalanine or tryptophan. Each record gives: clone size, J gene, V gene, D gene, CDR3 protein, CDR3 DNA. D genes are given only for firm matches. Not all rows give a size; the values are once, few, many and, for expanded clones, a class.

.,TRBJ1-1,TRBV7-2,TRBD1,CASSLGLGGNTEAFF,TGTGCCAGCAGCTTAGGGCTAGGGGGCAACACTGAAGCTTTCTTT
.,TRBJ1-2,TRBV2,.,CASRRQVPGDGYTF,TGTGCCAGCAGAAGACAGGTCCCGGGCGATGGCTACACCTTC
few,TRBJ2-3,TRBV6-6,.,CASTPAAFGTDTQYF,TGTGCCAGCACCCCCGCCGCGTTCGGCACAGATACGCAGTATTTT
.,TRBJ1-5,TRBV5-6,TRBD1,CASSLGLDRDGNQPQHF,TGTGCCAGCAGCTTGGGATTAGACAGGGACGGCAATCAGCCCCAGCATTTT
few,TRBJ2-2,TRBV11-1,.,CASSPPGRITGELFF,TGTGCCAGCAGCCCCCCCGGGAGAATCACCGGGGAGCTGTTTTTT
.,TRBJ2-1,TRBV11-2,TRBD1,CASSPGQVRYNEQFF,TGTGCCAGCAGCCCGGGACAGGTCAGGTACAATGAGCAGTTCTTC
few,TRBJ1-1,TRBV5-6,.,CASSLDGHMNTEAFF,TGTGCCAGCAGCTTGGATGGACATATGAACACTGAAGCTTTCTTT
.,TRBJ1-1,TRBV30,.,CAWSATRRSLTEAFF,TGTGCCTGGAGTGCGACTAGGAGGTCTCTAACTGAAGCTTTCTTT
.,TRBJ1-1,TRBV7-2,.,CASSFSNTEAFF,TGTGCCAGCAGCTTTTCAAACACTGAAGCTTTCTTT
.,TRBJ1-1,TRBV19,.,CASRRGRPDTEAFF,TGTGCCAGTAGACGCGGGCGGCCTGACACTGAAGCTTTCTTT
few,TRBJ1-1,TRBV2,TRBD1,CASLGIRTGGNTEAFF,TGTGCCAGCCTGGGAATCAGGACAGGGGGGAACACTGAAGCTTTCTTT
.,TRBJ1-1,TRBV19,.,CASGLDKNTEAFF,TGTGCCAGTGGATTAGACAAGAACACTGAAGCTTTCTTT
few,TRBJ2-2,TRBV6-5,.,CASSSPGGATGELFF,TGTGCCAGCAGTTCACCCGGAGGTGCCACCGGGGAGCTGTTTTTT
few,TRBJ1-4,TRBV18,.,CASSPTFGSNEKLFF,.
.,TRBJ1-1,TRBV30,.,CAWSVAGETEAFF,TGTGCCTGGAGTGTGGCAGGGGAAACTGAAGCTTTCTTT
many,TRBJ1-4,TRBV29-1,TRBD1,CSVTGTNEKLFF,TGCAGCGTGACAGGGACTAATGAAAAACTGTTTTTT
few,TRBJ1-5,TRBV7-9,TRBD1,CASSEPSFPGQQPQHF,TGTGCCAGCAGCGAGCCCTCCTTCCCGGGACAGCAGCCCCAGCATTTT
.,TRBJ2-5,TRBV6-1,.,CASTRGGFEETQYF,TGTGCCAGCACTCGGGGAGGATTCGAAGAGACCCAGTACTTC
.,TRBJ2-7,TRBV29-1,.,CSTLGGDRYEQYF,TGCAGCACCTTAGGGGGGGACCGGTACGAGCAGTACTTC
.,TRBJ2-2,TRBV27,.,CARPGQVNTGELFF,TGTGCCAGACCCGGTCAAGTGAACACCGGGGAGCTGTTTTTT
.,TRBJ1-1,TRBV6-6,.,CASSYWAGEAFF,TGTGCCAGCAGTTACTGGGCAGGCGAGGCTTTCTTT
.,TRBJ1-1,TRBV27,.,CASSYGKTNTEAFF,TGTGCCAGCAGTTACGGGAAAACGAACACTGAAGCTTTCTTT
.,TRBJ2-5,TRBV6-5,.,CASSYSGGPETQYF,TGTGCCAGCAGTTACTCGGGGGGGCCCGAGACCCAGTACTTC
.,TRBJ2-2,TRBV10-3,.,CAIEAGVTGELFF,TGTGCCATCGAGGCAGGGGTCACCGGGGAGCTGTTTTTT
few,TRBJ2-3,TRBV5-1,TRBD2,CASSLSGGPTDTQYF,TGCGCCAGCAGCTTGTCGGGGGGGCCCACAGATACGCAGTATTTT
many,TRBJ2-7,TRBV23-1,.,CASSLGSRGAYEQYF,TGCGCCAGCAGTCTCGGGTCCCGCGGAGCCTACGAGCAGTACTTC
few,TRBJ2-7,TRBV6-5,.,CASSDGGYYYEQYF,TGTGCCAGCAGTGACGGCGGATACTACTACGAGCAGTACTTC
.,TRBJ2-2,TRBV27,TRBD2,CASSSRGLAGTGELFF,TGTGCCAGCAGTTCGCGGGGACTAGCGGGCACCGGGGAGCTGTTTTTT
.,TRBJ2-7,TRBV6-1,TRBD1,CASSAGTATYEQYF,TGTGCCAGCAGTGCCGGGACAGCTACCTACGAGCAGTACTTC
.,TRBJ1-1,TRBV30,TRBD1,CAFGTVNTEAFF,TGTGCCTTCGGGACAGTAAACACTGAAGCTTTCTTT
few,TRBJ2-7,TRBV11-1,.,CASSLRMSSGYEQYF,TGTGCCAGCAGCTTACGTATGAGTTCTGGCTACGAGCAGTACTTC
.,TRBJ2-1,TRBV5-1,TRBD1,CASSSRDRYWNEQFF,TGCGCCAGCAGCTCCCGGGACAGGTACTGGAATGAGCAGTTCTTC
few,TRBJ2-3,TRBV5-6,TRBD2,CASSFRTSGTDTQYF,TGTGCCAGCAGCTTTAGGACTAGCGGCACAGATACGCAGTATTTT
.,TRBJ2-3,TRBV5-1,.,CASIGSSGTRGSDTQYF,TGCGCCAGCATCGGCAGTTCCGGGACAAGGGGGTCAGATACGCAGTATTTT
few,TRBJ1-1,TRBV6-5,TRBD1,CASSSRTGNTEAFF,TGTGCCAGCAGTTCCCGGACAGGGAACACTGAAGCTTTCTTT
.,TRBJ2-7,TRBV11-2,TRBD2,CASSVRTSPTYEQYF,TGTGCCAGCAGCGTCAGGACTAGCCCAACCTACGAGCAGTACTTC
few,TRBJ2-1,TRBV5-1,TRBD2,CASSSTDGGRWEQFF,TGCGCCAGCAGCTCAACTGACGGCGGGAGATGGGAGCAGTTCTTC
few,TRBJ2-5,TRBV28,TRBD2,CASTAGVTQYF,TGTGCCAGTACGGCGGGGGTGACCCAGTACTTC